The 14 T cell receptor beta chains reported below all come from one sample, sequenced in a study of cytotoxic CD8 clonotypes in ibrutinib-treated CLL. Using immunoSEQ multiplex PCR, the repertoire was profiled, and TCRdb retains in-frame clones only, with some absent. The sample records around 300,000 clones, just under 80% being singletons. This material consisted of PBMCs, taken before ibrutinib treatment. These TCRs come from a human donor with chronic lymphocytic leukemia.

The chain carries TRBV29-1 and TRBJ2-7, with TRBD1 matching over 8 bases. Germline V gene data show CDR1 as SQVTM and CDR2 as ANQGSEA. After removal of 8 bases from V and 2 bases from J, the junction contained 5 bases not matched to a gene. The length of the CDR3 is 12 residues. The DNA of the CDR3 is TGCAGCTTTGGACAGGGCCCCTACGAGCAGTACTTC. This encodes CSFGQGPYEQYF.

This rearrangement joins TRBV5-4 to TRBJ2-3, with 10 bases matching TRBD2. This CDR3 has 16 residues. Germline V gene sequence: CDR1 SGHNT, CDR2 YYREEE (reference sequence). Unmatched junction bases numbered 8, after V lost 4 bases and J lost 3 bases. The CDR3 is CASSNPGLATTDTQYF. As DNA, the CDR3 is TGTGCCAGCAGCAATCCGGGACTAGCGACGACAGATACGCAGTATTTT.

The chain carries TRBV5-1 and TRBJ2-7; 10 positions agree with TRBD2. The trim removed 7 bases at V and 4 bases at J, leaving 14 bases unmatched. This CDR3 region has 16 residues. Germline V gene sequence: CDR1 SGHRS, CDR2 YFSETQ. CDR3 bases: TGCGCCAGCGGCCCCTTTCTAGCGGGAGACTTTTACGAGCAGTACTTC. It is translated as CASGPFLAGDFYEQYF.

The chain has TRBV4-3 and TRBJ2-7, with 7 bases that match TRBD2. CDR3 size: 15 residues. Germline V gives CDR1 LGHNA, CDR2 YSLEER. Trimming cost V 3 bases and J 2 bases; bases outside gene matches: 7. The CDR3 here is CASSQQGGATYEQYF. CDR3 in DNA: TGCGCCAGCAGCCAGCAGGGAGGGGCAACCTACGAGCAGTACTTC.

The CDR3 spells CASSYSGTVSNYGYTF. DNA for the CDR3: TGTGCCAGCAGTTACTCCGGGACGGTTTCTAACTATGGCTACACCTTC. V gene TRBV6-5 combines with J gene TRBJ1-2; D possibly corresponds to TRBD1 (5 bases). Trimming removed 0 bases from V and 0 bases from J, with 11 bases in between. This CDR3 is 16 amino acids long. CDR1 is MNHEY, CDR2 SVGAGI, per germline.

V usage is TRBV9 and J usage is TRBJ2-5; TRBD2 agrees at 13 bases. The V gene's germline CDR1 is SGDLS and CDR2 YYNGEE. The CDR3 spans 17 residues. V lost 1 base to trimming and J lost 5 bases; unmatched junction nucleotides: 8. Here the CDR3 DNA reads TGTGCCAGCAGCGTATCCAAGACTAGCGGGAGGCGTGAGACCCAGTACTTC. This encodes CASSVSKTSGRRETQYF. Using reference TRBV9 and TRBJ2-5 for the parts outside the CDR3, the full variable domain is DSGVTQTPKHLITATGQRVTLRCSPRSGDLSVYWYQQSLDQGLQFLIQYYNGEERAKGNILERFSAQQFPDLHSELNLSSLELGDSALYFCASSVSKTSGRRETQYFGPGTRLLVL.

Only a few counts were recorded for this clone. The junction shows a germline mismatch at one end, possibly a read error. J is TRBJ2-7 and V is TRBV29-1; D perhaps matches TRBD2 (5 bases). Germline V gene sequence: CDR1 SQVTM, CDR2 ANQGSEA. The CDR3 contains 12 residues. In DNA form, the CDR3 reads TGCAGCGTCGAAGCGGAAACCTACGAGCAGTACTTC. This encodes CSVEAETYEQYF.

The J gene is TRBJ2-7, the V gene TRBV4-3; 11 bases align to TRBD1. The CDR3 length is 16 residues. From germline, CDR1 is LGHNA and CDR2 YSLEER. V trimming: 2 bases; J trimming: 3 bases; junction bases outside the gene matches: 6. CDR3 nucleotides: TGCGCCAGCAGCCAAACTGACGGGACAGGGGGCTACGAGCAGTACTTC. This encodes CASSQTDGTGGYEQYF.

The chain is built from TRBV7-8 and TRBJ2-5, with TRBD1 matching 9 bases. Losses at the gene ends were 0 bases for V and 4 bases for J; bases not matched to a gene: 0. This CDR3 comprises 14 residues. Germline loops: CDR1 SGHVS, CDR2 FQNEAQ. CDR3 loop: CASSLADRGETQYF. Here the CDR3 DNA reads TGTGCCAGCAGCTTAGCGGACAGGGGAGAGACCCAGTACTTC.

The V call is TRBV29-1, the J call TRBJ2-3; tentatively, D is TRBD2 (6 bases). Looked up from germline, CDR1 is SQVTM and CDR2 is ANQGSEA. The CDR3 length is 13 residues. Deletions cut 7 bases from V and 0 bases from J, with 11 bases between. CDR3 nucleotide sequence: TGCAGCGCACTGGAGGGAAGCACAGATACGCAGTATTTT. Encoded protein: CSALEGSTDTQYF.

The chain is built from TRBV28 and TRBJ2-3; 7 positions agree with TRBD1. The V gene end was trimmed by 3 bases and the J gene end by 0 bases; junction bases not matched to a gene: 6. This CDR3 contains 16 residues. CDR1 MDHEN and CDR2 SYDVKM come from the germline V gene. The chain's CDR3 is CASSLITGDSTDTQYF. CDR3 nucleotides: TGTGCCAGCAGTTTGATCACAGGGGACAGCACAGATACGCAGTATTTT.

The rearrangement uses TRBV6-5 and TRBJ2-1; D is ambiguous. Per the germline V gene, CDR1 is MNHEY and CDR2 is SVGAGI. V gave up 2 bases and J gave up 4 bases, with 9 bases separating them. The CDR3 covers 14 residues. The CDR3 DNA follows: TGTGCCAGCAGTTACCATCGAGGATACAATGAGCAGTTCTTC. It encodes CASSYHRGYNEQFF.

In nucleotides, the CDR3 is TGTGCCAGCAGCCTGACTAGCGGGGATTCCCATACGCAGTATTTT. Translation: CASSLTSGDSHTQYF. The rearrangement uses TRBV6-4 and TRBJ2-3, with 11 bases fitting TRBD2. This CDR3 is built from 15 residues. The ends lost 6 bases at V and 7 bases at J; junction bases unmatched: 9. Germline loops: CDR1 MRHNA, CDR2 SNTAGT.

The CDR3 sequence is CSGASGSNFEQFF. DNA of the CDR3: TGCAGCGGGGCTAGCGGGAGTAATTTTGAGCAGTTCTTC. The genes are TRBV29-1 and TRBJ2-1; 10 bases map to TRBD2. Germline lookup yields CDR1 SQVTM and CDR2 ANQGSEA. CDR3 size: 13 residues. V was pared by 7 bases and J by 9 bases, with 9 bases of the junction left unmatched.